The sequence of this T cell receptor (beta chain) was determined in a study of T cell repertoires in cytomegalovirus infection. TCRdb ran MiXCR on the reads and lists one entry per CDR3 protein. This sample has a few hundred thousand distinct CDR3 sequences, with just under 40% found just once. Whole-study results and caveats: Carriage of CMV together with the relevant HLA was identifiable through cumulative public TCR beta family frequency.

The ends lost 5 bases at V and 4 bases at J; junction bases unmatched: 8. The length of the CDR3 is 15 residues. CDR1 is SGHAT, CDR2 FQNNGV, per germline. Notes on this clonotype: What it recognizes is unknown.

This TCR came from a human donor in good health (CMV status not recorded). Some clones in this sample may be carry-over from other donors' samples. The chain employs TRBV11-2 and TRBJ2-7, with 10 bases lining up with TRBD2. The starting material was cultured PBMCs, obtained from culture after CMV antigen stimulation. CDR3 nucleotide sequence: TGTGCCAGCAGCGTTCGGACTAGCGGAGCTTACGAGCAGTACTTC. Residues: CASSVRTSGAYEQYF. Supplemented by reference TRBV11-2 and TRBJ2-7, the full variable domain reads EAGVAQSPRYKIIEKRQSVAFWCNPISGHATLYWYQQILGQGPKLLIQFQNNGVVDDSQLPKDRFSAERLKGVDSTLKIQPAKLEDSAVYLCASSVRTSGAYEQYFGPGTRLTVT.